The entry that follows covers one T cell receptor beta chain sequence. What this receptor recognizes is not known. The record has no base qualities; no much larger clone is one base away. The method was the immunoSEQ multiplex PCR assay. TCRdb stores this immuneACCESS table with in-frame sequences only. Part of the clones is absent; in the studies checked, under half of the shortfall reflects unresolved V genes, and no reason is known for the rest. Across this sample there are 18,000 or so clones, with approximately 90% seen only once. The top ten clones comprise approximately 1.4% of the sample. The data stem from a study of T cell changes during pregnancy in multiple sclerosis (dated by TCRdb to between 2018 and 2020). With regard to the full study: In women with multiple sclerosis, the researchers looked at how the T cell repertoire shifted as pregnancy progressed.

CDR1 WNHNN and CDR2 SYGVQD are derived from the germline V gene (reference sequence). The CDR3, cysteine through phenylalanine, is 14 amino acids long. CDR3 DNA only is kept here, 42 bases in frame from base 1. V is pared back by 6 bases and J by 11 bases, with 22 bases lying between the germline termini. This receptor chain uses TRBV10-1 and TRBJ1-1; the D gene is perhaps TRBD1, from 6 matching bases. This TCR was recovered from a female donor in good health, enrolled as a control in a pregnancy study. The sequencing here drew on CD4+ T cells from peripheral blood mononuclear cells, taken in the first trimester of pregnancy. The nucleotides are TGCGCCAGCAGCCACTCCGACAGGCGGGGGAAGGCTTTCTTT. This encodes CASSHSDRRGKAFF.